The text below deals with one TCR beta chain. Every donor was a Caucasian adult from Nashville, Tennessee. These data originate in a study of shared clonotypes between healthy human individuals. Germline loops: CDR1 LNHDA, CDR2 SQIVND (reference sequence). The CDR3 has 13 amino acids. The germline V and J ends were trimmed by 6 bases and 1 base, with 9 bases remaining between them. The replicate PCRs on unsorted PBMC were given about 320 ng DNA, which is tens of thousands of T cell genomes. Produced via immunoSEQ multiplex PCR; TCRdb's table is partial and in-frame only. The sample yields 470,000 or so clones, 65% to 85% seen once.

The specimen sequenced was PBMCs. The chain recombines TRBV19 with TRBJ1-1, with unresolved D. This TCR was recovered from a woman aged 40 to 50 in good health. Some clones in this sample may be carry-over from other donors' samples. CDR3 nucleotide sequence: TGTGCCAGTAGCATGCGGGGGAACACTGAAGCTTTCTTT. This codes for CASSMRGNTEAFF.